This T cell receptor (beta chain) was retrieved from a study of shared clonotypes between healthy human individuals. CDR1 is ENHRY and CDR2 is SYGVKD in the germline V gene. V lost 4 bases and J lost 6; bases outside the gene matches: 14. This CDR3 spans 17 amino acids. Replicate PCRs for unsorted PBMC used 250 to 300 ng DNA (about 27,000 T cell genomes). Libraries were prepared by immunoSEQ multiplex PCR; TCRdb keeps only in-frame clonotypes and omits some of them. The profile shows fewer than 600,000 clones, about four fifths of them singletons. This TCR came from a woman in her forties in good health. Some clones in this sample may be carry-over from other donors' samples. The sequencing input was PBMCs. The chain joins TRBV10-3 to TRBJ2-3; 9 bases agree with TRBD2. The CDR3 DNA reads TGTGCCATCAGTGCACTGACTAGCGGCCCCACCACTGATACGCAGTATTTT. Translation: CAISALTSGPTTDTQYF.